The 12 T cell receptor beta chains below were found in one sample sequenced in a study of OX40 agonist ivuxolimab in advanced cancers. Method: immunoSEQ multiplex PCR; TCRdb's copy keeps in-frame clones and lacks some. The table has over 75,000 clones, approximately 90% seen once. The input for sequencing was CD4+ or CD8+ T cells sorted from blood, taken in a trial of the OX40 agonist ivuxolimab. The source is an adult with an advanced solid tumor such as melanoma, head and neck, liver or kidney cancer.

The chain is built from TRBV19 and TRBJ1-4, with TRBD1 matching over 9 bases. CDR3 length equals 15 residues. V lost 6 bases, J lost 7 bases, and 9 bases stayed unmatched. The germline CDR1 and CDR2 sequences are LNHDA and SQIVND (reference sequence). CDR3: CASSLQGARSEKLFF. The CDR3, as DNA: TGTGCCAGTAGCCTACAGGGGGCCCGGAGTGAAAAACTGTTTTTT.

The chain carries TRBV6-5 and TRBJ1-3; D uncertain. V gave up 5 bases and J gave up 4 bases, with 9 bases separating them. The CDR3 is 13 residues long. Germline CDR1 and CDR2: MNHEY and SVGAGI. The CDR3 is CASSMGFGNTIYF. The DNA for the CDR3 is TGTGCCAGCAGTATGGGGTTCGGAAACACCATATATTTT.

This chain uses TRBV9 with TRBJ2-3; no clear D gene. This CDR3 is built from 15 residues. V lost 4 bases and J 0 bases, leaving 12 bases between the germline ends. Looked up from germline, CDR1 is SGDLS and CDR2 is YYNGEE. The CDR3 region is CASSPNLPSTDTQYF. CDR3 nucleotide sequence: TGTGCCAGCAGCCCCAACCTTCCTAGCACAGATACGCAGTATTTT.

The chain uses TRBV19 and TRBJ2-7; 12 nucleotides align to TRBD2. The CDR3 has 14 residues. Germline loops: CDR1 LNHDA, CDR2 SQIVND (reference sequence). The junction had 4 bases not matched to a gene; V was cut back by 6 bases and J by 4 bases. CDR3 in amino acids: CASSLGLAGYEQYF. As DNA, the CDR3 is TGTGCCAGTAGCCTGGGACTAGCGGGTTACGAGCAGTACTTC.

The chain recombines TRBV30 with TRBJ1-2, with no clear D. V shed 0 bases and J shed 2 bases, with 13 bases lying between them. This CDR3 is built from 15 residues. Germline V CDR1 and CDR2: GTSNPN, SVGIG (reference sequence). Here the CDR3 reads CAWSVARWENYGYTF. The CDR3 nucleotides read TGTGCCTGGAGTGTTGCCCGTTGGGAAAACTATGGCTACACCTTC. Variable domain in full (rest from reference TRBV30 and TRBJ1-2): SQTIHQWPATLVQPVGSPLSLECTVEGTSNPNLYWYRQAAGRGLQLLFYSVGIGQISSEVPQNLSASRPQDRQFILSSKKLLLSDSGFYLCAWSVARWENYGYTFGSGTRLTVV.

The chain has TRBV11-2 and TRBJ2-7, with TRBD2 matching 9 bases. The germline CDR1 and CDR2 sequences are SGHAT and FQNNGV. CDR3 size: 15 residues. V lost 4 bases, J lost 3 bases, and 7 bases stayed unmatched. The CDR3 DNA follows: TGTGCCAGCAGCTCCGGGACTAGCTATAACTACGAGCAGTACTTC. Translated, it gives CASSSGTSYNYEQYF.

The chain links TRBV29-1 to TRBJ1-2; tentative D call: TRBD1 (5 bases). This CDR3 spans 12 amino acids. Germline lookup yields CDR1 SQVTM and CDR2 ANQGSEA. Trimming pared 3 bases from V and 5 bases from J, leaving 10 bases between. The CDR3 region is CSVDLQGYGYTF. The CDR3 coding sequence is TGCAGCGTTGATTTGCAGGGTTATGGCTACACCTTC.

V usage is TRBV27 and J usage is TRBJ2-3; D ambiguous. CDR1 and CDR2 (germline): MNHEY, SMNVEV (reference sequence). The length of the CDR3 is 14 residues. V lost 3 bases and J lost 2, with 9 bases in between. This CDR3 is CASSFWGFTDTQYF. CDR3 DNA: TGTGCCAGCAGTTTTTGGGGATTCACAGATACGCAGTATTTT.

V gene TRBV11-2 combines with J gene TRBJ1-1; D remains unclear. The CDR3 has 13 residues. Trimming cost V 4 bases and J 0 bases, with 6 bases left between them. CDR1 and CDR2 from the germline V gene are SGHAT and FQNNGV. The CDR3 nucleotides read TGTGCCAGCAGCTCACAAATGAACACTGAAGCTTTCTTT. Translation: CASSSQMNTEAFF.

The chain carries TRBV5-1 and TRBJ2-3, with TRBD1 as a possible D gene (6 bases). The V end lost 2 bases, the J end lost 14 bases, and 12 bases lay between the germline ends. Germline V gene lookup returns CDR1 SGHRS and CDR2 YFSETQ. CDR3 length equals 11 residues. The CDR3 coding sequence is TGCGCCAGCAGCTTACAGGGAAAACCGTATTTT. This encodes CASSLQGKPYF.

The chain recombines TRBV14 with TRBJ2-4; D is unclear. Germline V gene lookup returns CDR1 SGHDN and CDR2 FVKESK. This CDR3 has 11 amino acids. V was pared by 3 bases and J by 10 bases, with 7 bases between. CDR3 region: CASSHIGIQYF. In DNA, the CDR3 is TGTGCCAGCAGCCATATAGGAATTCAGTACTTC.

The V call is TRBV7-3, the J call TRBJ2-5; no firm D call. CDR1 and CDR2 (germline): SGHTA, FQGTGA. V gave up 4 bases and J gave up 3 bases, with 9 bases separating them. There are 13 residues in the CDR3. This CDR3 is CASSSSQEETQYF. The CDR3 DNA reads as TGTGCCAGCAGCTCGAGCCAGGAAGAGACCCAGTACTTC.